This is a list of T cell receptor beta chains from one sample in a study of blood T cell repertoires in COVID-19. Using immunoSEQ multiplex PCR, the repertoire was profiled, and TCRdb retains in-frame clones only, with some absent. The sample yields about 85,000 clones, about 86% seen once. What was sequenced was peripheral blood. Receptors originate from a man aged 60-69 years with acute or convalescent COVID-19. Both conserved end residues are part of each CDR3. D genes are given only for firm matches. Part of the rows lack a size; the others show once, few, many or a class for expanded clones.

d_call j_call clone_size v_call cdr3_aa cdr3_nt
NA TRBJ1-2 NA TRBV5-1 CASSLDSYGYTF TGCGCCAGCAGCTTGGACAGTTATGGCTACACCTTC
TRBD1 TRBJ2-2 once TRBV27 CASSLSRGQVLNTGELFF TGTGCCAGCAGTTTATCGAGAGGACAGGTTCTGAACACCGGGGAGCTGTTTTTT
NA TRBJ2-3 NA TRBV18 CASSPSYRASTDTQYF TGTGCCAGCTCACCTTCCTACAGGGCTAGCACAGATACGCAGTATTTT
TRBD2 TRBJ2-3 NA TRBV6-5 CASSSSGEGDTQYF TGTGCCAGCAGCTCTAGCGGGGAGGGAGATACGCAGTATTTT
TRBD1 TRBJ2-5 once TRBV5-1 CASSLGDRRGETQYF TGCGCCAGCAGCTTGGGGGACAGGAGGGGAGAGACCCAGTACTTC
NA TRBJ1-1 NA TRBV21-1 CASSDRTGGTNTEAFF TGTGCCAGCAGCGATCGGACAGGGGGCACGAACACTGAAGCTTTCTTT
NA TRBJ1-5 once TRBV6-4 CASSDPGRTQNSNQPQHF TGTGCCAGCAGTGACCCCGGCAGGACTCAGAATAGCAATCAGCCCCAGCATTTT
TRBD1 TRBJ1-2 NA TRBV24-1 CATSVTGGAFGGYTF TGTGCCACCAGTGTGACAGGGGGCGCCTTCGGTGGCTACACCTTC
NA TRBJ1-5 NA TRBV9 CASSVEGSPNQPQHF TGTGCCAGCAGCGTAGAGGGGTCTCCTAATCAGCCCCAGCATTTT
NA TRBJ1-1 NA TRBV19 CASSTWPDMNTEAFF TGTGCCAGTAGTACCTGGCCAGACATGAACACTGAAGCTTTCTTT
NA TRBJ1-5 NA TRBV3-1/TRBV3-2 CASSQSNGNQPQHF TGTGCCAGCAGCCAGAGTAACGGCAATCAGCCCCAGCATTTT
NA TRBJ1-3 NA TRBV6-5 CASSFSQGSAGNTIYF TGTGCCAGCAGTTTTTCACAGGGATCAGCGGGAAACACCATATATTTT
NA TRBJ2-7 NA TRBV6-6 CASSYSIAASQEQYF TGTGCCAGCAGTTACTCAATCGCTGCCAGTCAGGAGCAGTACTTC
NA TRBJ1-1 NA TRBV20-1 CSAPGPTEAFF TGCAGTGCTCCCGGTCCTACTGAAGCTTTCTTT
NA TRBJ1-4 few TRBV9 CASSDSTTNEKLFF TGTGCCAGCAGCGATTCTACAACTAATGAAAAACTGTTTTTT
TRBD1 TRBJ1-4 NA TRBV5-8 CASSLERAGGPTNEKLFF TGTGCCAGCAGCTTGGAGAGGGCAGGGGGCCCAACTAATGAAAAACTGTTTTTT
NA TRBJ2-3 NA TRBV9 CASSLPGAAGDTQYF TGTGCCAGCAGCCTCCCGGGAGCGGCCGGAGATACGCAGTATTTT
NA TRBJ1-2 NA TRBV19 CASSIGGINYGYTF TGTGCCAGTAGTATTGGGGGGATTAACTATGGCTACACCTTC
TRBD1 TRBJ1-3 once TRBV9 CASSGLSGGSGNTIYF TGTGCCAGCAGCGGATTATCAGGGGGCTCTGGAAACACCATATATTTT
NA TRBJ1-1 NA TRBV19 CASSSGDLNTEAFF TGTGCCAGTAGTTCCGGGGATCTGAACACTGAAGCTTTCTTT
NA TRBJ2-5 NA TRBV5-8 CASSLRGSKGETQYF TGTGCCAGCAGCTTGAGGGGCTCCAAGGGAGAGACCCAGTACTTC
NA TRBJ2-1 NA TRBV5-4 CASSLARGKQFF TGTGCCAGCAGCTTGGCCAGGGGTAAGCAGTTCTTC
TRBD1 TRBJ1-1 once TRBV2 CASTQQGTNTEAFF TGTGCCAGCACCCAACAGGGGACGAACACTGAAGCTTTCTTT
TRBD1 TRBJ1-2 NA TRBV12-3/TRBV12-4 CASSFTGVGGYTF TGTGCCAGCAGTTTTACAGGGGTTGGGGGCTACACCTTC
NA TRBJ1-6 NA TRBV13 CASSLGGGIPLHF TGTGCCAGCAGCTTAGGGGGCGGGATCCCCCTCCACTTT
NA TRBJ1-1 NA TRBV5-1 CASSLLTPLNTEAFF TGCGCCAGCTCCTTGTTGACACCATTGAACACTGAAGCTTTCTTT
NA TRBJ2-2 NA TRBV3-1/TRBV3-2 CASSQMSGVNTGELFF TGTGCCAGCAGCCAAATGTCGGGGGTGAACACCGGGGAGCTGTTTTTT
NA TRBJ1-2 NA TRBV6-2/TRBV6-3 CASSFTGIGGYTF TGTGCCAGCAGTTTTACAGGGATCGGTGGCTACACCTTC
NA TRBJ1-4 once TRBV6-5 CASRQNSATNEKLFF TGTGCCAGCAGACAGAACAGTGCAACTAATGAAAAACTGTTTTTT
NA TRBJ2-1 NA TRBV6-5 CASSQNPAVEQFF TGTGCCAGCAGTCAAAACCCGGCGGTTGAGCAGTTCTTC
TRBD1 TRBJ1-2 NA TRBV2 CASTFSVTGTYGYTF TGTGCCAGCACCTTTTCCGTGACAGGGACCTATGGCTACACCTTC
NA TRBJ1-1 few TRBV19 CASSISGSTEAFF TGTGCCAGTAGTATATCGGGGAGCACTGAAGCTTTCTTT
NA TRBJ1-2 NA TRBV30 CAWSVNRRGYTF TGTGCCTGGAGTGTAAACAGGAGAGGCTACACCTTC
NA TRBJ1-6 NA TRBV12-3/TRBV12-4 CASTAGSPLHF TGTGCCAGCACAGCGGGTTCACCCCTCCACTTT
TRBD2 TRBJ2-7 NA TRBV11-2 CASSPMGGYEQYF TGTGCCAGCAGCCCCATGGGGGGGTACGAGCAGTACTTC
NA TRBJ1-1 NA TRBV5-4 CASSRWAEGRYTEAFF TGTGCCAGCAGCCGGTGGGCAGAGGGTCGCTACACTGAAGCTTTCTTT
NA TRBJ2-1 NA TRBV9 CASSVMAGSYNEQFF TGTGCCAGCAGCGTAATGGCAGGGTCCTACAATGAGCAGTTCTTC